The next 9 T cell receptor beta chains were all read from a single sample in a study of lymphopenia after photon versus proton radiotherapy. Method: immunoSEQ multiplex PCR; TCRdb's copy keeps in-frame clones and lacks some. Altogether 8,000 or so clones are present, 70% to 90% being singletons, with the ten largest covering about 20%. Sequenced here: peripheral blood, sampled from a patient treated with photon-based radiotherapy. The receptor set was obtained from a man aged 80 or over with cholangiocarcinoma.

The chain links TRBV28 to TRBJ1-5; D ambiguous. From germline, CDR1 is MDHEN and CDR2 SYDVKM. Deletions cut 6 bases from V and 5 bases from J, with 14 bases between. The CDR3 is made up of 14 amino acids. The CDR3 DNA sequence: TGTGCCAGCAGCTTAGGTGGCCGCTATCAGCCCCAGCATTTT. Protein sequence: CASSLGGRYQPQHF.

The chain couples TRBV5-1 to TRBJ2-6; 10 bases are a match to TRBD1. The V gene end was trimmed by 4 bases and the J gene end by 0 bases; junction bases not matched to a gene: 7. Germline V gives CDR1 SGHRS, CDR2 YFSETQ. There are 18 residues in the CDR3. Here the CDR3 DNA reads TGCGCCAGCAGCGCCGACAGGGGGCGCGTCTCTGGGGCCAACGTCCTGACTTTC. Its protein is CASSADRGRVSGANVLTF.

This rearrangement joins TRBV11-2 to TRBJ1-4, with D possibly being TRBD1 (5 bases). This CDR3 contains 15 residues. The germline CDR1 and CDR2 sequences are SGHAT and FQNNGV. V lost 6 bases to trimming and J lost 5 bases, with 16 bases between them. The CDR3 protein is CASRGTGSGNEKLFF. The CDR3 DNA follows: TGTGCCAGCAGAGGAACAGGCTCGGGCAATGAAAAACTGTTTTTT.

J is TRBJ2-1 and V is TRBV7-9; D is perhaps TRBD1 (5 bases). CDR3 length: 12 amino acids. The ends were cut back, 5 bases at V and 9 bases at J, with 11 bases in the middle. The germline CDR1 and CDR2 sequences are SEHNR and FQNEAQ (reference sequence). The CDR3, as DNA: TGTGCCAGCAGCCCCCGACAGCTTGAGCAGTTCTTC. As protein: CASSPRQLEQFF. Supplemented by reference TRBV7-9 and TRBJ2-1, the full variable domain reads DTGVSQNPRHKITKRGQNVTFRCDPISEHNRLYWYRQTLGQGPEFLTYFQNEAQLEKSRLLSDRFSAERPKGSFSTLEIQRTEQGDSAMYLCASSPRQLEQFFGPGTRLTVL.

V gene TRBV15 combines with J gene TRBJ1-5; D ambiguous. The ends were cut back, 0 bases at V and 4 bases at J, with 10 bases in the middle. This CDR3 region has 15 residues. Germline V gene lookup returns CDR1 LNHNV and CDR2 YYDKDF (reference sequence). CDR3 protein: CATSRELSVNQPQHF. The CDR3 nucleotides are TGTGCCACCAGCAGAGAACTCTCAGTTAATCAGCCCCAGCATTTT.

This sequence joins TRBV5-1 and TRBJ1-1; maybe TRBD1 (5 bases). The CDR3 is 13 amino acids. Trimming stripped 4 bases from V and 9 bases from J, with 16 bases between. Germline CDR1 SGHRS, CDR2 YFSETQ. CDR3 protein: CASSPRDFPKAFF. The CDR3 region has the DNA TGCGCCAGCAGCCCGAGGGACTTCCCCAAAGCTTTCTTT.

This chain joins TRBV18 and TRBJ1-2; D is perhaps TRBD1 (6 bases). Trimming removed 3 bases at V and 7 bases at J, with 15 bases between. This CDR3 comprises 14 residues. Germline V gene lookup returns CDR1 KGHSH and CDR2 LQKENI. The CDR3 reads CASSPEQGGSGYTF. The CDR3 DNA reads as TGTGCCAGCTCACCGGAACAGGGCGGGAGTGGCTACACCTTC.

The chain links TRBV19 to TRBJ2-5; tentatively, D is TRBD1 (5 bases). Germline V gene lookup returns CDR1 LNHDA and CDR2 SQIVND (reference sequence). Trimming removed 6 bases at V and 5 bases at J, with 13 bases between. There are 13 residues in the CDR3. The CDR3 sequence: CASRRGNGETQYF. DNA for the CDR3: TGTGCCAGTAGAAGGGGTAACGGGGAGACCCAGTACTTC. Full variable domain (outside the CDR3, taken from reference TRBV19 and TRBJ2-5): DGGITQSPKYLFRKEGQNVTLSCEQNLNHDAMYWYRQDPGQGLRLIYYSQIVNDFQKGDIAEGYSVSREKKESFPLTVTSAQKNPTAFYLCASRRGNGETQYFGPGTRLLVL.

J is TRBJ1-4 and V is TRBV7-2, with D tentatively TRBD1 (5 bases). Germline assignment: CDR1 SGHTA and CDR2 FQGNSA. V was shortened by 5 bases and J by 5 bases, with 15 bases between the two germline ends. This CDR3 has 15 residues. CDR3 loop: CASSTSGGTNEKLFF. The DNA of the CDR3 is TGTGCCAGCAGCACCTCCGGGGGAACAAATGAAAAACTGTTTTTT.